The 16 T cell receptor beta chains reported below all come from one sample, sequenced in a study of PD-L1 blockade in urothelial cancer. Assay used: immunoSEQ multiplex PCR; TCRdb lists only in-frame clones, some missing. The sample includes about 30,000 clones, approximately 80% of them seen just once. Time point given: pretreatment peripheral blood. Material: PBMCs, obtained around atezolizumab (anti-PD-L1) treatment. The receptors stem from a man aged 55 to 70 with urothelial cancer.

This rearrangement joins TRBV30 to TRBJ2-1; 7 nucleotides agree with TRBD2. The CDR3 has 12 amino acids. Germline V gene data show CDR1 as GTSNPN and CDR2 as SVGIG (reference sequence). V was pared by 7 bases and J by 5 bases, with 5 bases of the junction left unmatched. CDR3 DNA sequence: TGTGCCTACGTGACTAGCAACAATGAGCAGTTCTTC. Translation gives CAYVTSNNEQFF.

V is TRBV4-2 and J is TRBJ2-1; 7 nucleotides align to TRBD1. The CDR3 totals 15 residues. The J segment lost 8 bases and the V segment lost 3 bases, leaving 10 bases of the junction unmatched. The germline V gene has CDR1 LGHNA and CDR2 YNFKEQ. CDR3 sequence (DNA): TGTGCCAGCAGCCATGGACCAGGGGGATTGGATGAGCAGTTCTTC. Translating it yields CASSHGPGGLDEQFF.

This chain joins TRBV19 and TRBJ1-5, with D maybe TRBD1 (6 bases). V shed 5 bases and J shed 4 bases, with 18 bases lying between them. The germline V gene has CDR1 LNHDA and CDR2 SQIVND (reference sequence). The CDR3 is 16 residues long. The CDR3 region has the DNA TGTGCCAGTAGTTTAACGACAGGTCTAGGAAATCAGCCCCAGCATTTT. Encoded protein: CASSLTTGLGNQPQHF.

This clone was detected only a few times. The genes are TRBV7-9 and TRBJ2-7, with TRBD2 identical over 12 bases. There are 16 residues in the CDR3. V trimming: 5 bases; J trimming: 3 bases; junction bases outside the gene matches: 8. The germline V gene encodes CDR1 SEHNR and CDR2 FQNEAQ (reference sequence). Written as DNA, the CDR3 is TGTGCCAGCAGCCAATGGACTAGCGGGGAATTCTACGAGCAGTACTTC. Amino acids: CASSQWTSGEFYEQYF. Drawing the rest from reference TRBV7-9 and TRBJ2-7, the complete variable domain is DTGVSQNPRHKITKRGQNVTFRCDPISEHNRLYWYRQTLGQGPEFLTYFQNEAQLEKSRLLSDRFSAERPKGSFSTLEIQRTEQGDSAMYLCASSQWTSGEFYEQYFGPGTRLTVT.

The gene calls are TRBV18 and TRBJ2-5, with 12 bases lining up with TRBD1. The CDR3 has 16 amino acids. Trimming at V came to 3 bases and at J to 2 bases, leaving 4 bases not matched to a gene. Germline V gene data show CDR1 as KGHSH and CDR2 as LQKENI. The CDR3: CASSPGTGGGQETQYF. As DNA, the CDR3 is TGTGCCAGCTCACCGGGGACAGGGGGCGGACAAGAGACCCAGTACTTC.

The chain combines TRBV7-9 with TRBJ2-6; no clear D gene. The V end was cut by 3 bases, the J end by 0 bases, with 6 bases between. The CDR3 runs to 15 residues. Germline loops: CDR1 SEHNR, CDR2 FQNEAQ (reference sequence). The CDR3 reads CASSFDNSGANVLTF. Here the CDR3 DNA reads TGTGCCAGCAGCTTCGACAACTCTGGGGCCAACGTCCTGACTTTC.

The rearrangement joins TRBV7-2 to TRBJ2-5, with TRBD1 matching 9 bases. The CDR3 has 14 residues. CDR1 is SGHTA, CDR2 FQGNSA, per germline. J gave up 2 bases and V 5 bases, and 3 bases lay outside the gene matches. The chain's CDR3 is CASSLGTGQETQYF. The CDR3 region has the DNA TGTGCCAGCAGCCTAGGGACAGGGCAAGAGACCCAGTACTTC.

Written as DNA, the CDR3 is TGTGCCAGCAGCTTGCTTACGGGAGGCTACGAGCAGTACTTC. It translates to CASSLLTGGYEQYF. V gene TRBV5-6 combines with J gene TRBJ2-7; 7 nucleotides align to TRBD2. J lost 3 bases, V lost 1 base, and 4 bases had no gene match. Germline V gene sequence: CDR1 SGHDT, CDR2 YYEEEE. The CDR3 has 14 amino acids.

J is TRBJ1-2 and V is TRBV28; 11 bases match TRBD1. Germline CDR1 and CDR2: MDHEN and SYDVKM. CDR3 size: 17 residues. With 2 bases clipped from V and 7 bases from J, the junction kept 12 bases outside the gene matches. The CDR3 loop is CASSLVDRGPPLGGYTF. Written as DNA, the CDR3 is TGTGCCAGCAGTTTAGTGGACAGGGGGCCTCCCCTGGGTGGCTACACCTTC.

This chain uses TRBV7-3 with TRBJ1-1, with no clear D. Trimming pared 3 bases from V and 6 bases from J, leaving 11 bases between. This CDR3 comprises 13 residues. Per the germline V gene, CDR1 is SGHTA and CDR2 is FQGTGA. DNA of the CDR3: TGTGCCAGCAGCTTCGACGGGATCGCTGAAGCTTTCTTT. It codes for CASSFDGIAEAFF.

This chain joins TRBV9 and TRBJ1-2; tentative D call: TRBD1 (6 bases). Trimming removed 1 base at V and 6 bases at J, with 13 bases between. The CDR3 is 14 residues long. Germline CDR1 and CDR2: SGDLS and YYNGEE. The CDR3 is CASSVRTGIDGYTF. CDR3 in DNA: TGTGCCAGCAGCGTACGTACAGGGATTGATGGCTACACCTTC.

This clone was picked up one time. CDR3 in amino acids: CASSFGDTGELFF. CDR3 in DNA: TGTGCCAGCAGCTTCGGGGACACCGGGGAGCTGTTTTTT. The rearrangement links TRBV7-9 to TRBJ2-2; weak D call: TRBD2 (5 bases). The V and J ends lost 3 bases and 3 bases respectively, with 5 bases between them. Germline CDR1 SEHNR, CDR2 FQNEAQ (reference sequence). This CDR3 has 13 amino acids. Full variable domain (remainder filled in from reference TRBV7-9 and TRBJ2-2): DTGVSQNPRHKITKRGQNVTFRCDPISEHNRLYWYRQTLGQGPEFLTYFQNEAQLEKSRLLSDRFSAERPKGSFSTLEIQRTEQGDSAMYLCASSFGDTGELFFGEGSRLTVL.

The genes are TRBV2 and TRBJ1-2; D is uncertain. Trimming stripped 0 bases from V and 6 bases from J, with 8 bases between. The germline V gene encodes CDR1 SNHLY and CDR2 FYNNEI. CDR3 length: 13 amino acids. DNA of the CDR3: TGTGCCAGCAGTGAAGCGCCCAGTGATGGCTACACCTTC. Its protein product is CASSEAPSDGYTF.

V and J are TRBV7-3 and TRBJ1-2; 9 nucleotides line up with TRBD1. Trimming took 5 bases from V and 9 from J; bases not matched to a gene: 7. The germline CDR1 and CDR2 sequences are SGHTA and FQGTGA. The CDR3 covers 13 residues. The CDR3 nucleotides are TGTGCCAGCAGCATTACAGGGGGCGGGAGCTACACCTTC. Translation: CASSITGGGSYTF. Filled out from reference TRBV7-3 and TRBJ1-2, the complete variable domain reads GAGVSQTPSNKVTEKGKYVELRCDPISGHTALYWYRQSLGQGPEFLIYFQGTGAADDSGLPNDRFFAVRPEGSVSTLKIQRTERGDSAVYLCASSITGGGSYTFGSGTRLTVV.

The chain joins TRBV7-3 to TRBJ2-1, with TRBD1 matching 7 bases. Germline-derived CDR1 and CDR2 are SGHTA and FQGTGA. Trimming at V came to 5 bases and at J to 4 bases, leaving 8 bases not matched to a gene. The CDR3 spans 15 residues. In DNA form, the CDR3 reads TGTGCCAGCAGCCTCACCGGGACAGATTACAATGAGCAGTTCTTC. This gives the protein CASSLTGTDYNEQFF.

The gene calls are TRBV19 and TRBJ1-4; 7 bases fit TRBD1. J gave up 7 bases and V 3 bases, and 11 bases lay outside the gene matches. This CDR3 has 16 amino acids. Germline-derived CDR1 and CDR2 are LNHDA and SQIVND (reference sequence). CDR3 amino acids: CASSMDRPTGGEKLFF. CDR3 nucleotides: TGTGCCAGTAGTATGGACAGGCCTACCGGGGGTGAAAAACTGTTTTTT.